This TCR beta chain was found in a study of radiotherapy plus CTLA-4 blockade in lung cancer. Study observations and caveats: Once radiotherapy plus ipilimumab had been given, TCR clones derived from tumor expanded in blood. The authors reported that early blood T cell clone dynamics, with interferon-beta, best predicted response.

The germline CDR1 and CDR2 sequences are MNHNS and SASEGT. This CDR3 contains 14 residues. V was clipped by 6 bases and J by 0 bases; unmatched bases: 4. Lung cancer patients with chemo-refractory metastatic non-small-cell disease were given focal radiation plus CTLA-4 blockade with ipilimumab. Data came from immunoSEQ multiplex PCR; TCRdb stores just in-frame clones and leaves some out. The table lists about 51,000 clones, more than 75% of them singletons. As for this clone: Its antigen is not identified.

The sequence was obtained from a human donor with non-small cell lung cancer who had a complete response to radiotherapy plus ipilimumab. This rearrangement joins TRBV6-1 to TRBJ2-7; 8 bases are a match to TRBD1. The source material was peripheral blood, sampled from a patient treated with radiotherapy plus ipilimumab. The CDR3 loop reads CASRGTGGSYEQYF. CDR3 DNA sequence: TGTGCCAGCAGGGGAACAGGGGGCTCCTACGAGCAGTACTTC.